These 22 T cell receptor beta chains came from one sample sequenced in a study of vaccination and CD4 T cells after COVID-19. Cultured CD4+ T cells had their DNA profiled by the Oncomine TCR Beta short-read assay. TCRdb redid the calling of the PCR reads with MiXCR, one entry per CDR3 protein. The data hold some 15,000 distinct CDR3 sequences, with just over 55% observed a single time. Described treatment: roughly 10-day PBMC culture with coronavirus spike peptide pools or control peptides (ViraFEST assay). Their recognized antigens are unknown. The sample consisted of CD4+ T cells from blood, cultured in vitro. All receptors derive from a human donor who had recovered from COVID-19.

The chain employs TRBV15 and TRBJ1-5; a possible D gene is TRBD1 (5 bases). Germline V gene sequence: CDR1 LNHNV, CDR2 YYDKDF (reference sequence). Trimming removed 3 bases from V and 0 bases from J, with 18 bases in between. This CDR3 has 18 residues. CDR3 nucleotide sequence: TGTGCCACCAGCAGTGGGGGGGGATTTGGGTATAGCAATCAGCCCCAGCATTTT. Protein: CATSSGGGFGYSNQPQHF. Complete variable domain (other parts from reference TRBV15 and TRBJ1-5): DAMVIQNPRYQVTQFGKPVTLSCSQTLNHNVMYWYQQKSSQAPKLLFHYYDKDFNNEADTPDNFQSRRPNTSFCFLDIRSPGLGDTAMYLCATSSGGGFGYSNQPQHFGDGTRLSIL.

The chain has TRBV7-8 and TRBJ2-1, with 12 bases that match TRBD2. V was pared by 2 bases and J by 8 bases, with 7 bases of the junction left unmatched. Germline loops: CDR1 SGHVS, CDR2 FQNEAQ. The CDR3 covers 16 residues. The CDR3 DNA reads TGTGCCAGCAGCTTATTTCTGGCTAGCGGGAGGGATGAGCAGTTCTTC. This gives the protein CASSLFLASGRDEQFF.

The rearrangement links TRBV28 to TRBJ1-2; 9 nucleotides align to TRBD1. The J segment lost 5 bases and the V segment lost 4 bases, leaving 5 bases of the junction unmatched. This CDR3 has 14 amino acids. Germline V gives CDR1 MDHEN, CDR2 SYDVKM. The CDR3 protein is CASSWDRVRYGYTF. CDR3 nucleotide sequence: TGTGCCAGCAGTTGGGACAGGGTCAGGTATGGCTACACCTTC.

This clonotype is medium-sized. The rearrangement joins TRBV30 to TRBJ2-5; the match to TRBD2 covers 13 bases. The CDR3 runs 13 residues. V lost 5 bases and J lost 5; bases outside the gene matches: 2. Germline lookup yields CDR1 GTSNPN and CDR2 SVGIG (reference sequence). This CDR3 reads CAWGLAGAETQYF. In nucleotides, the CDR3 is TGTGCCTGGGGACTAGCGGGAGCCGAGACCCAGTACTTC.

This chain joins TRBV24-1 and TRBJ1-2, with D maybe TRBD1 (6 bases). Trimming removed 3 bases at V and 4 bases at J, with 8 bases between. The CDR3 extends over 13 amino acids. Germline loops: CDR1 KGHDR, CDR2 SFDVKD. DNA of the CDR3: TGTGCCACCAGTGATACGGACAGCTATGGCTACACCTTC. Its translation: CATSDTDSYGYTF.

The V and J genes are TRBV15 and TRBJ1-5; no definite D call. The germline V and J ends were trimmed by 0 bases and 0 bases, with 6 bases remaining between them. CDR3 length equals 15 residues. Germline CDR1 reads LNHNV; CDR2 reads YYDKDF (reference sequence). The CDR3 nucleotides are TGTGCCACCAGCAGAGACCCCAGTAGCAATCAGCCCCAGCATTTT. Amino acid sequence: CATSRDPSSNQPQHF.

This chain links TRBV19 with TRBJ2-5; D gene uncertain. The CDR3 is 14 residues long. Germline V lookup: CDR1 LNHDA, CDR2 SQIVND (reference sequence). Trimming stripped 4 bases from V and 5 bases from J, with 14 bases between. The DNA for the CDR3 is TGTGCCAGTAGTACGGCGACGAGCGTGGAGACCCAGTACTTC. Translation: CASSTATSVETQYF. Using reference TRBV19 and TRBJ2-5 for the parts outside the CDR3, the full variable domain is DGGITQSPKYLFRKEGQNVTLSCEQNLNHDAMYWYRQDPGQGLRLIYYSQIVNDFQKGDIAEGYSVSREKKESFPLTVTSAQKNPTAFYLCASSTATSVETQYFGPGTRLLVL.

The chain joins TRBV5-4 to TRBJ1-1; 10 bases agree with TRBD1. Looked up from germline, CDR1 is SGHNT and CDR2 is YYREEE (reference sequence). V was pared by 5 bases and J by 5 bases, with 9 bases of the junction left unmatched. This CDR3 spans 15 amino acids. The CDR3 DNA follows: TGTGCCAGCAGTCCCGAGACAGGGGGCAATACTGAAGCTTTCTTT. Its translation: CASSPETGGNTEAFF.

The rearrangement uses TRBV19 and TRBJ2-3; D possibly uses TRBD1 or TRBD2 (5 bases each). The CDR3 extends over 15 amino acids. Germline V gene data show CDR1 as LNHDA and CDR2 as SQIVND (reference sequence). Trimming cost V 6 bases and J 2 bases, with 15 bases left between them. As DNA, the CDR3 is TGTGCCAGTAGCCCGACGGGGCGCGACACAGATACGCAGTATTTT. Translating it yields CASSPTGRDTDTQYF.

The genes are TRBV5-4 and TRBJ1-1; D is unclear. Trimming shortened V by 4 bases and J by 1 base, and 11 bases separated the two germline ends. The CDR3 is 14 residues long. Germline V gene sequence: CDR1 SGHNT, CDR2 YYREEE (reference sequence). DNA for the CDR3: TGTGCCAGCAGCCTTGGACTGTGGAACACTGAAGCTTTCTTT. Translation gives CASSLGLWNTEAFF.

This clonotype is medium-sized in the sample. The V call is TRBV7-9, the J call TRBJ1-1, with D possibly matching TRBD1 (6 bases). The CDR3 has 14 residues. The V end lost 6 bases, the J end lost 11 bases, and 22 bases lay between the germline ends. Germline V lookup: CDR1 SEHNR, CDR2 FQNEAQ (reference sequence). The CDR3 region is CASSSDSSPWGAFF. The CDR3 coding sequence is TGTGCCAGCAGTTCGGACAGCTCGCCTTGGGGGGCTTTCTTT.

This chain links TRBV30 with TRBJ2-7; perhaps TRBD1 as D (6 bases). Trimming cost V 2 bases and J 0 bases, with 8 bases left between them. This CDR3 contains 13 residues. Germline V gives CDR1 GTSNPN, CDR2 SVGIG (reference sequence). DNA of the CDR3: TGTGCCTGGAGTCAGGACAGCTCCTACGAGCAGTACTTC. This encodes CAWSQDSSYEQYF.

This clonotype was seen once. The chain links TRBV19 to TRBJ2-4; TRBD2 aligns across 9 bases. The V and J ends lost 4 bases and 6 bases, in that order; junction bases with no gene match: 7. This CDR3 has 15 residues. Germline CDR1 reads LNHDA; CDR2 reads SQIVND (reference sequence). CDR3 protein: CASSTIAGELNIQYF. The CDR3 DNA is TGTGCCAGTAGTACCATAGCGGGAGAGCTAAACATTCAGTACTTC.

This clonotype showed up just a few times. The rearrangement uses TRBV7-3 and TRBJ2-2, with 12 bases identical to TRBD2. There are 17 residues in the CDR3. V lost 0 bases to trimming and J lost 4 bases; unmatched junction nucleotides: 3. Germline lookup yields CDR1 SGHTA and CDR2 FQGTGA. CDR3 nucleotides: TGTGCCAGCAGCTTAACTACTAGCGGGAGGAGCACCGGGGAGCTGTTTTTT. It yields the protein CASSLTTSGRSTGELFF.

The chain carries TRBV29-1 and TRBJ1-2; 7 bases are shared with TRBD1. CDR3 length: 12 amino acids. Germline V gene data show CDR1 as SQVTM and CDR2 as ANQGSEA. V was pared by 7 bases and J by 4 bases, with 6 bases of the junction left unmatched. CDR3 coding DNA: TGCAGCGGGGGGGGACAGAGCTATGGCTACACCTTC. Protein product: CSGGGQSYGYTF. The entire variable domain, with the rest obtained from reference TRBV29-1 and TRBJ1-2, is as follows: SAVISQKPSRDICQRGTSLTIQCQVDSQVTMMFWYRQQPGQSLTLIATANQGSEATYESGFVIDKFPISRPNLTFSTLTVSNMSPEDSSIYLCSGGGQSYGYTFGSGTRLTVV.

This clonotype was seen more than once but under ten times. The J gene is TRBJ2-2, the V gene TRBV19; 8 positions match TRBD2. V trimming: 10 bases; J trimming: 6 bases; junction bases outside the gene matches: 7. Per germline, CDR1 LNHDA and CDR2 SQIVND (reference sequence). The CDR3 is 13 amino acids. For the CDR3, the DNA is TGTGCCACCGGACTAGCTTCTGCCGGGGAGCTGTTTTTT. Its translation: CATGLASAGELFF.

This clonotype has just a few counts. The chain links TRBV20-1 to TRBJ1-3; D is unclear. The V gene's germline CDR1 is DFQATT and CDR2 SNEGSKA (reference sequence). There are 15 residues in the CDR3. The ends were cut back, 0 bases at V and 0 bases at J, with 9 bases in the middle. CDR3 amino acids: CSARDPGLSGNTIYF. CDR3 coding DNA: TGCAGTGCTAGAGATCCCGGCCTCTCTGGAAACACCATATATTTT.

The chain combines TRBV11-3 with TRBJ2-1; D unclear. Germline V gene sequence: CDR1 SGHNT, CDR2 YENEEA. The CDR3 consists of 15 residues. V was trimmed by 3 bases and J by 9 bases, leaving 18 bases between them. CDR3 sequence (DNA): TGTGCCAGCAGCTTTTCTAGTGTGAGTGGTCGTGAGCAGTTCTTC. Translated, it gives CASSFSSVSGREQFF. Full variable domain (rest looked up from reference TRBV11-3 and TRBJ2-1): EAGVVQSPRYKIIEKKQPVAFWCNPISGHNTLYWYLQNLGQGPELLIRYENEEAVDDSQLPKDRFSAERLKGVDSTLKIQPAELGDSAVYLCASSFSSVSGREQFFGPGTRLTVL.

The V and J genes are TRBV24-1 and TRBJ2-5; TRBD2 aligns across 13 bases. V shed 3 bases, J shed 1 base, and the junction held 7 bases outside the gene matches. The CDR3 length is 18 residues. Germline V gene sequence: CDR1 KGHDR, CDR2 SFDVKD. The CDR3 is CATSDRPGLAGVQETQYF. CDR3 DNA: TGTGCCACCAGTGATCGCCCCGGACTAGCGGGAGTCCAAGAGACCCAGTACTTC.

This clonotype was detected only once. V gene TRBV21-1 combines with J gene TRBJ2-2; TRBD2, the D gene given by the table, was not confirmed from the DNA. TRBV21-1 is a listed pseudogene. The CDR3 consists of 16 residues. The CDR3 protein is CASSKDTGRDTGELFF. The CDR3 DNA is TGTGCCAGCAGCAAAGATACAGGGAGGGACACCGGGGAGCTGTTTTTT.

In its sample, this clonotype was seen a few times. The gene calls are TRBV20-1 and TRBJ2-1; 11 bases are shared with TRBD1. CDR3 length: 18 residues. The J segment lost 0 bases and the V segment lost 1 base, leaving 8 bases of the junction unmatched. CDR1 DFQATT and CDR2 SNEGSKA come from the germline V gene (reference sequence). The CDR3 reads CSARVGQGVSISYNEQFF. CDR3 bases: TGCAGTGCTAGAGTGGGACAGGGGGTCTCAATCTCCTACAATGAGCAGTTCTTC.

The chain recombines TRBV7-9 with TRBJ2-7, with a possible D match to TRBD1 (5 bases). CDR3 length equals 13 residues. Germline CDR1 reads SEHNR; CDR2 reads FQNEAQ (reference sequence). Trimming removed 5 bases from V and 7 bases from J, with 15 bases in between. The CDR3 DNA follows: TGTGCCAGCAGCCCGGCGACACAGGAAGAGCAGTACTTC. It yields the protein CASSPATQEEQYF. Combining the CDR3 with reference TRBV7-9 and TRBJ2-7 gives the whole variable domain DTGVSQNPRHKITKRGQNVTFRCDPISEHNRLYWYRQTLGQGPEFLTYFQNEAQLEKSRLLSDRFSAERPKGSFSTLEIQRTEQGDSAMYLCASSPATQEEQYFGPGTRLTVT.